This passage covers 31 T cell receptor beta chains from one sample sequenced in a study of Graves' ophthalmopathy and Graves' hyperthyroidism. The sequenced template was RNA, covering the TCR beta CDR3 region. A first-round RT-PCR used HTBI primers, followed by a second-round multiplex PCR. From the multiplex PCR reads, TCRdb called clonotypes with MiXCR, one entry per CDR3 protein. The data show roughly 420,000 distinct CDR3 sequences, with around a fifth seen just once and approximately 3.2% held by the top ten. The sequencing input was peripheral blood. The source is a young woman with stable Graves' hyperthyroidism.

In its sample, this clonotype was seen many times. The chain links TRBV6-5 to TRBJ1-1, with 7 positions matching TRBD1. V lost 6 bases and J lost 2; bases outside the gene matches: 3. CDR3 length: 13 residues. Germline V gene sequence: CDR1 MNHEY, CDR2 SVGAGI. The CDR3 DNA reads TGTGCCAGCAGGGGACAGTTCAACACTGAAGCTTTCTTT. This translates into CASRGQFNTEAFF.

This clonotype was recorded a few times. The chain combines TRBV20-1 with TRBJ2-5; 7 bases line up with TRBD2. Germline CDR1 is DFQATT and CDR2 is SNEGSKA (reference sequence). CDR3 length: 16 amino acids. Trimming at V came to 2 bases and at J to 6 bases, leaving 15 bases not matched to a gene. The CDR3 reads CSARSWRGGGSKTQYF. DNA of the CDR3: TGCAGTGCTAGATCGTGGCGCGGTGGCGGGAGCAAGACCCAGTACTTC.

This clonotype appeared many times. The CDR3 region has the DNA TGCAATGCCGAGCGGGGGGTTAACTATGGCTACACCTTC. Translated: CNAERGVNYGYTF. The chain uses TRBV20-1 and TRBJ1-2; D is perhaps TRBD1 (5 bases). This CDR3 region has 13 residues. CDR1 is DFQATT and CDR2 is SNEGSKA in the germline V gene (reference sequence).

This clonotype appeared many times. The CDR3 protein is CASSYSGPAFF. The CDR3 DNA follows: TGTGCCAGCAGTTACTCGGGGCCGGCTTTCTTT. The gene calls are TRBV6-5 and TRBJ1-1; D perhaps matches TRBD1 (5 bases). The ends were cut back, 0 bases at V and 11 bases at J, with 7 bases in the middle. Germline V gene lookup returns CDR1 MNHEY and CDR2 SVGAGI. The CDR3 totals 11 residues.

Ten or more counts support this clonotype. CDR3 amino acids: CASSPTDRGYTEAFF. The CDR3 DNA follows: TGTGCCAGCAGTCCCACGGACAGGGGGTACACTGAAGCTTTCTTT. The chain combines TRBV28 with TRBJ1-1, with 10 bases lining up with TRBD1. In germline, CDR1 is MDHEN, CDR2 SYDVKM. V shed 5 bases, J shed 3 bases, and the junction held 6 bases outside the gene matches. The CDR3 consists of 15 residues.

V is TRBV6-1 and J is TRBJ1-2; D remains unclear. This CDR3 has 14 amino acids. Looked up from germline, CDR1 is MNHNS and CDR2 is SASEGT. V gave up 6 bases and J gave up 1 base, with 12 bases separating them. CDR3 nucleotide sequence: TGTGCCAGCAGGCCATCGCAAGTTAACTATGGCTACACCTTC. It codes for CASRPSQVNYGYTF.

J is TRBJ1-1 and V is TRBV6-1; D not certain. The germline V gene has CDR1 MNHNS and CDR2 SASEGT. The CDR3 is 15 amino acids. Trimming took 2 bases from V and 1 from J, leaving 11 bases between them. The CDR3 sequence is CASSEWPGGNTEAFF. The CDR3 DNA reads as TGTGCCAGCAGTGAATGGCCCGGAGGGAACACTGAAGCTTTCTTT.

The J gene is TRBJ1-1, the V gene TRBV6-1, with D possibly TRBD1 on 6 matching bases. Germline assignment: CDR1 MNHNS and CDR2 SASEGT. Trimming stripped 6 bases from V and 1 base from J, with 15 bases between. The CDR3 runs 15 residues. CDR3 loop: CASRKPMTGNTEAFF. CDR3 coding DNA: TGTGCCAGCAGAAAGCCCATGACAGGGAACACTGAAGCTTTCTTT.

CDR3 amino acids: CASTNGITYEQYF. CDR3 DNA: TGTGCCAGCACTAACGGGATTACCTACGAGCAGTACTTC. This chain links TRBV3-1 with TRBJ2-7; TRBD2 is a possible D gene (5 bases). This CDR3 is 13 amino acids long. Germline V gene lookup returns CDR1 LGHDT and CDR2 YNNKEL (reference sequence). With 7 bases removed from V and 2 bases from J, the gap between germline ends came to 12 bases.

The sample holds many counts of this clonotype. This chain connects TRBV12-3 or TRBV12-4 to TRBJ1-2, with TRBD1 matching 10 bases. Germline trimming cut 6 bases from V and 5 bases from J; bases unmatched to any gene: 12. The CDR3 has 16 amino acids. CDR3 region: CASSPEGGTGEYGYTF. The CDR3 DNA is TGTGCCAGCAGCCCGGAGGGCGGGACAGGGGAATATGGCTACACCTTC.

This clonotype was seen repeatedly, ten times or more. The rearrangement uses TRBV11-1 and TRBJ2-7; TRBD2 might be the D (5 bases). Germline V gene sequence: CDR1 SGHAT, CDR2 FQDESV (reference sequence). The CDR3 covers 17 residues. V lost 0 bases to trimming and J lost 1 base, with 16 bases between them. The CDR3 protein is CASSLALSTAGSYEQYF. The CDR3 DNA follows: TGTGCCAGCAGCTTAGCGCTCTCGACGGCGGGTTCCTACGAGCAGTACTTC.

The V and J genes are TRBV6-5 and TRBJ2-5; perhaps TRBD2 as D (5 bases). The ends were cut back, 0 bases at V and 5 bases at J, with 19 bases in the middle. This CDR3 has 17 residues. Per the germline V gene, CDR1 is MNHEY and CDR2 is SVGAGI. In nucleotides, the CDR3 is TGTGCCAGCAGTTACTCCTCTTTGGCGGGTGGTTCTGAGACCCAGTACTTC. Amino acid sequence: CASSYSSLAGGSETQYF.

The chain combines TRBV28 with TRBJ2-7; 7 bases line up with TRBD2. Germline CDR1 reads MDHEN; CDR2 reads SYDVKM. This CDR3 has 12 residues. V lost 11 bases to trimming and J lost 5 bases; unmatched junction nucleotides: 9. CDR3 nucleotides: TGTGCCGGCGGGGGTGTGGGGAACGAGCAGTACTTC. Its translation is CAGGGVGNEQYF.

This clonotype was seen at least ten times. The V call is TRBV28, the J call TRBJ1-5, with D unclear. The V gene lost 6 bases and the J gene lost 1 base, with 1 base spanning the gap. Germline V gives CDR1 MDHEN, CDR2 SYDVKM. The length of the CDR3 is 11 residues. CDR3 protein: CASRSNQPQHF. The CDR3 DNA reads TGTGCCAGCAGGAGCAATCAGCCCCAGCATTTT. Based on the CDR3 plus reference TRBV28 and TRBJ1-5, the full variable domain is DVKVTQSSRYLVKRTGEKVFLECVQDMDHENMFWYRQDPGLGLRLIYFSYDVKMKEKGDIPEGYSVSREKKERFSLILESASTNQTSMYLCASRSNQPQHFGDGTRLSIL.

There are many counts of this clonotype. The chain couples TRBV27 to TRBJ2-6; TRBD1 agrees at 7 bases. Germline values: CDR1 MNHEY, CDR2 SMNVEV (reference sequence). This CDR3 region has 16 residues. V lost 5 bases, J lost 2 bases, and 6 bases stayed unmatched. The CDR3 sequence is CASSRNTGAGANVLTF. The CDR3 nucleotides read TGTGCCAGCAGTAGAAACACAGGGGCTGGGGCCAACGTCCTGACTTTC.

In this sample, this clonotype turned up many times. V gene TRBV7-9 combines with J gene TRBJ2-5; TRBD2 might be the D (5 bases). Trimming removed 5 bases at V and 7 bases at J, with 17 bases between. Germline CDR1 reads SEHNR; CDR2 reads FQNEAQ (reference sequence). The CDR3 runs 14 residues. CDR3 loop: CASSAQTSAGTQYF. The CDR3 DNA follows: TGTGCCAGCAGCGCCCAAACTAGTGCGGGGACCCAGTACTTC.

The chain employs TRBV4-1 and TRBJ2-4; D remains unclear. Germline V gene sequence: CDR1 MGHRA, CDR2 YSYEKL. Trimming shortened V by 4 bases and J by 0 bases, and 16 bases separated the two germline ends. The CDR3 covers 17 residues. The CDR3 DNA reads as TGCGCCAGCAGCCCTCCCATCCGTGGATTAGCCAAAAACATTCAGTACTTC. Translating gives CASSPPIRGLAKNIQYF.

This clonotype was found many times. The chain has TRBV15 and TRBJ2-7, with D perhaps TRBD2 (5 bases). The germline CDR1 and CDR2 sequences are LNHNV and YYDKDF (reference sequence). The V end was cut by 5 bases, the J end by 6 bases, with 11 bases between. This CDR3 is 12 amino acids long. In nucleotides, the CDR3 is TGTGCCACCAGCCGAGGAGGCGTCGAGCAGTACTTC. Translating gives CATSRGGVEQYF. Full variable domain (outside the CDR3, taken from reference TRBV15 and TRBJ2-7): DAMVIQNPRYQVTQFGKPVTLSCSQTLNHNVMYWYQQKSSQAPKLLFHYYDKDFNNEADTPDNFQSRRPNTSFCFLDIRSPGLGDTAMYLCATSRGGVEQYFGPGTRLTVT.

This clonotype was found many times. The CDR3 DNA sequence: TGTGCCACCAGTGATTTCCGGACAGGGAGGGCTCAAGAGACCCAGTACTTC. Translated: CATSDFRTGRAQETQYF. The chain recombines TRBV24-1 with TRBJ2-5; a weak D match, TRBD1 (8 bases). The length of the CDR3 is 17 residues. The V gene lost 1 base and the J gene lost 2 bases, with 16 bases spanning the gap. The germline gives CDR1 KGHDR, CDR2 SFDVKD.

This clonotype was found a few times. This chain links TRBV5-1 with TRBJ2-2; 8 bases match TRBD1. CDR3 length: 14 residues. The trim removed 4 bases at V and 6 bases at J, leaving 5 bases unmatched. The V gene's germline CDR1 is SGHRS and CDR2 YFSETQ. In DNA, the CDR3 is TGCGCCAGCAGCCTGACAGGGGTCCCCGGGGAGCTGTTTTTT. Protein sequence: CASSLTGVPGELFF.

In this sample, this clonotype turned up many times. V and J are TRBV6-1 and TRBJ2-5; 14 bases fit TRBD2. Per germline, CDR1 MNHNS and CDR2 SASEGT. CDR3 size: 14 residues. Unmatched junction bases numbered 5, after V lost 5 bases and J lost 9 bases. The CDR3 DNA is TGTGCCAGCAGTCCCCTGACTAGCGGGGGGGCCCAGTACTTC. It is translated as CASSPLTSGGAQYF.

This clonotype was observed at least ten times. The V gene is TRBV29-1, the J gene TRBJ2-7; D ambiguous. The CDR3 is 11 amino acids. V was trimmed by 4 bases and J by 0 bases, leaving 4 bases between them. The V gene's germline CDR1 is SQVTM and CDR2 ANQGSEA. The CDR3 region is CSVGVSYEQYF. In DNA form, the CDR3 reads TGCAGCGTTGGCGTCTCCTACGAGCAGTACTTC.

This clonotype was observed at least ten times. This chain joins TRBV12-3 or TRBV12-4 and TRBJ2-7, with a tentative D call TRBD2 (5 bases). The ends were cut back, 0 bases at V and 1 base at J, with 7 bases in the middle. The CDR3 length is 14 residues. CDR3: CASSLAGESYEQYF. The CDR3 nucleotides read TGTGCCAGCAGTTTAGCGGGAGAGTCCTACGAGCAGTACTTC.

The genes are TRBV28 and TRBJ2-5; 8 nucleotides agree with TRBD2. Per the germline V gene, CDR1 is MDHEN and CDR2 is SYDVKM. CDR3 size: 15 residues. With V trimmed by 3 bases and J by 2 bases, 5 bases remained unmatched. Written as DNA, the CDR3 is TGTGCCAGCAGTTTTGAGGGACTAGGGCAAGAGACCCAGTACTTC. It specifies CASSFEGLGQETQYF. Complete variable domain (other parts from reference TRBV28 and TRBJ2-5): DVKVTQSSRYLVKRTGEKVFLECVQDMDHENMFWYRQDPGLGLRLIYFSYDVKMKEKGDIPEGYSVSREKKERFSLILESASTNQTSMYLCASSFEGLGQETQYFGPGTRLLVL.

This clonotype was observed at least ten times. This chain uses TRBV28 with TRBJ2-7; a possible D gene is TRBD1 (6 bases). V lost 3 bases and J lost 1, with 10 bases in between. There are 14 residues in the CDR3. Germline lookup yields CDR1 MDHEN and CDR2 SYDVKM. CDR3 DNA: TGTGCCAGCAGTTTTAGGGACAATTCCTACGAGCAGTACTTC. This sequence encodes CASSFRDNSYEQYF.

The rearrangement uses TRBV6-2 or TRBV6-3 and TRBJ2-7; tentatively, D is TRBD2 (6 bases). The CDR3 loop spans 14 amino acids. In germline, CDR1 is MNHEY, CDR2 SVGEGT. Trimming pared 4 bases from V and 4 bases from J, leaving 14 bases between. The CDR3 sequence: CASSSFGTEYEQYF. CDR3 bases: TGTGCCAGCAGTTCCTTCGGGACTGAGTACGAGCAGTACTTC.

This clonotype was seen repeatedly, ten times or more. The chain links TRBV20-1 to TRBJ2-7, with D possibly TRBD2 on 6 matching bases. Trimming took 1 base from V and 3 from J, leaving 10 bases between them. In germline, CDR1 is DFQATT, CDR2 SNEGSKA (reference sequence). The CDR3 covers 13 residues. The CDR3 region has the DNA TGCAGTGCTAGAGGCGGGATTGACTACGAGCAGTACTTC. This sequence encodes CSARGGIDYEQYF.

Of note for this clonotype: Germline is not matched at one junction end, which may reflect a read error. The chain carries TRBV6-2 or TRBV6-3 and TRBJ2-5; D unclear. CDR1 and CDR2 (germline): MNHEY, SVGEGT. The CDR3 is made up of 15 amino acids. The CDR3 coding sequence is TGTGCCAGCAGCTACACTACGGCATCCCAAAAGACCCAGTACTTC. Its protein product is CASSYTTASQKTQYF.

To note about this clonotype: This may come from a read error, since a much larger clone is one base off. The rearrangement uses TRBV9 and TRBJ1-2; 7 bases align to TRBD1. Germline assignment: CDR1 SGDLS and CDR2 YYNGEE. This CDR3 is built from 13 residues. The CDR3 DNA sequence: TGTGCCAGCAGCGCAGGGGGAACGGATGGCCACACCTTC. Translation gives CASSAGGTDGHTF. The full variable domain, its missing parts supplied by reference TRBV9 and TRBJ1-2, is DSGVTQTPKHLITATGQRVTLRCSPRSGDLSVYWYQQSLDQGLQFLIQYYNGEERAKGNILERFSAQQFPDLHSELNLSSLELGDSALYFCASSAGGTDGHTFGSGTRLTVV.

At least ten counts were recorded for this clonotype. V is TRBV2 and J is TRBJ2-5, with 7 bases lining up with TRBD1. Per germline, CDR1 SNHLY and CDR2 FYNNEI. The V segment lost 1 base and the J segment 5 bases; nucleotides outside the gene matches: 1. The CDR3 loop spans 13 amino acids. DNA for the CDR3: TGTGCCAGCAGTGAAGGGGACAGTGAGACCCAGTACTTC. As protein: CASSEGDSETQYF.

At least ten counts were recorded for this clonotype. V usage is TRBV10-3 and J usage is TRBJ1-1; 9 bases map to TRBD1. This CDR3 spans 16 amino acids. J lost 1 base, V lost 5 bases, and 8 bases had no gene match. Germline loops: CDR1 ENHRY, CDR2 SYGVKD. CDR3 in amino acids: CAISRAPGQGNTEAFF. The CDR3 DNA sequence: TGTGCCATCAGTAGAGCGCCGGGACAGGGGAACACTGAAGCTTTCTTT.